This T cell receptor (beta chain) appears in the sequencing data of a study of blood T cell repertoires in COVID-19. Study as a whole: Spain, Italy and the United States supplied samples that represented acute and convalescent COVID-19.

Assay used: immunoSEQ multiplex PCR; TCRdb lists only in-frame clones, some missing. The sample has under 250,000 clones; about 82% are singletons. CDR1 is SGHVS and CDR2 is FQNEAQ in the germline V gene. This CDR3 is 13 amino acids long. The ends were cut back, 5 bases at V and 4 bases at J, with 11 bases in the middle. The chain links TRBV7-8 to TRBJ1-2; D perhaps matches TRBD1 (5 bases). What was sequenced was peripheral blood. The receptor comes from a man of 80 years or more with acute or convalescent COVID-19. DNA of the CDR3: TGTGCCAGCAGCCCGACCGGGGGCTATGGCTACACCTTC. Its protein is CASSPTGGYGYTF.